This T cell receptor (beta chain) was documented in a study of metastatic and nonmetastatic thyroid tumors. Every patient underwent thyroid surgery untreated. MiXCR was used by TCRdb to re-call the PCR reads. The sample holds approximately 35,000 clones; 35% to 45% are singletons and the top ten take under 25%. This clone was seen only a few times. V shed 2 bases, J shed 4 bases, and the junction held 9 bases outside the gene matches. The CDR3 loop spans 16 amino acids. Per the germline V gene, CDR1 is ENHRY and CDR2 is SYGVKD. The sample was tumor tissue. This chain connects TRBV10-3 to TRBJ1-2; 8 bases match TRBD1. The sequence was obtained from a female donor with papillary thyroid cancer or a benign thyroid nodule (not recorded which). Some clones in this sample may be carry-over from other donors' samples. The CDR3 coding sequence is TGTGCCATCAGTGAGAAAGGACAGGGATTCGTCTATGGCTACACCTTC. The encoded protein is CAISEKGQGFVYGYTF.